A selection of T cell receptor beta chains follows, all from one sample in a study of blood T cell repertoires in COVID-19. Sequenced by immunoSEQ multiplex PCR; TCRdb stores in-frame clones only, minus some. The repertoire holds approximately 300,000 clones, with 70% to 90% as singletons. Sequenced: peripheral blood. These receptors originate from a woman in her forties or fifties with COVID-19, enrolled during active disease. CDR3s include the opening cysteine and the closing phenylalanine or tryptophan. D genes are given only for firm matches. Size tells how often a clone was seen (once, few, many) or the class of an expanded clone, and some rows leave it out.

D	V	length	J	size	CDR3	DNA
.	TRBV7-9	15	TRBJ2-1	.	CASSLAPPAGNEQFF	TGTGCCAGCAGCTTAGCCCCCCCGGCGGGTAATGAGCAGTTCTTC
TRBD1	TRBV25-1	15	TRBJ1-6	.	CAAKREGANNSPLHF	TGTGCCGCGAAACGGGAGGGGGCGAACAATTCACCCCTCCACTTT
TRBD2	TRBV10-3	15	TRBJ2-7	.	CAISDLAGGSNEQYF	TGTGCCATCAGTGACCTAGCGGGAGGGTCCAACGAGCAGTACTTC
TRBD1	TRBV2	18	TRBJ2-2	.	CASSEGLQGAFSTGELFF	TGTGCCAGCAGTGAAGGGTTACAGGGGGCGTTTAGCACCGGGGAGCTGTTTTTT
.	TRBV6-6	15	TRBJ2-1	.	CASSYYMWPHNEQFF	TGTGCCAGCAGTTACTACATGTGGCCCCACAATGAGCAGTTCTTC
TRBD1	TRBV9	17	TRBJ1-3	.	CASSPQGARRSGNTIYF	TGTGCCAGCAGCCCCCAGGGGGCCCGGCGCTCTGGAAACACCATATATTTT
.	TRBV9	16	TRBJ2-3	.	CASSVGRGAGTDTQYF	TGTGCCAGCAGCGTAGGCAGGGGCGCCGGCACAGATACGCAGTATTTT
TRBD1	TRBV29-1	12	TRBJ1-1	.	CAEIRGHTEAFF	TGCGCAGAGATTAGGGGGCACACTGAAGCTTTCTTT
TRBD1	TRBV7-2	14	TRBJ1-3	.	CAREDRGIGNTIYF	TGTGCCAGGGAGGACAGGGGAATAGGAAACACCATATATTTT
.	TRBV20-1	10	TRBJ2-1	.	CSASSHEQFF	TGCAGTGCTAGTAGCCATGAGCAGTTCTTC
TRBD2	TRBV5-1	15	TRBJ2-1	.	CASSSAGGSYNEQFF	TGCGCCAGCAGCTCAGCGGGGGGTTCCTACAATGAGCAGTTCTTC
TRBD1	TRBV6-5	14	TRBJ2-7	.	CASAGGGQGYEQYF	TGTGCCAGCGCAGGTGGGGGACAGGGCTACGAGCAGTACTTC
.	TRBV5-1	15	TRBJ1-2	.	CASSPAGTEPYGYTF	TGCGCCAGCAGCCCGGCGGGGACGGAGCCCTATGGCTACACCTTC
.	TRBV7-9	14	TRBJ1-1	.	CASSLSGANTEAFF	TGTGCCAGCAGCTTAAGCGGCGCGAACACTGAAGCTTTCTTT
.	TRBV5-1	13	TRBJ1-2	.	CASSLNTNYGYTF	TGCGCCAGCAGCTTGAACACCAACTATGGCTACACCTTC
.	TRBV19	15	TRBJ1-2	.	CASSADGGRDYGYTF	TGTGCCAGTAGTGCCGACGGGGGACGGGACTATGGCTACACCTTC
TRBD2	TRBV18	15	TRBJ2-3	.	CASSPPGLAGDTQYF	TGTGCCAGCTCACCTCCGGGACTAGCGGGAGATACGCAGTATTTT
.	TRBV7-6	15	TRBJ2-7	once	CASSIGDTSSYEQYF	TGTGCCAGCAGCATCGGGGATACGAGCTCCTACGAGCAGTACTTC
.	TRBV3-1/TRBV3-2	16	TRBJ2-1	.	CASSQGVPRSYNEQFF	TGTGCCAGCAGCCAAGGTGTCCCCCGCTCCTACAATGAGCAGTTCTTC
.	TRBV19	13	TRBJ2-3	.	CASAGLGTDTQYF	TGTGCCAGTGCAGGGCTTGGCACAGATACGCAGTATTTT
.	TRBV7-2	14	TRBJ1-5	once	CASSLGAGNQPQHF	TGTGCCAGCAGCTTAGGAGCGGGCAATCAGCCCCAGCATTTT
TRBD2	TRBV5-1	15	TRBJ2-3	.	CASTRAGAGTDTQYF	TGCGCCAGCACCCGAGCGGGAGCCGGCACAGATACGCAGTATTTT
TRBD1	TRBV7-2	14	TRBJ1-3	.	CASNHRGQRNTIYF	TGTGCCAGCAACCATAGGGGACAGAGAAACACCATATATTTT
.	TRBV11-2	15	TRBJ2-7	.	CASSPNPDRSYEQYF	TGTGCCAGCAGCCCAAACCCGGACAGATCCTACGAGCAGTACTTC
TRBD2	TRBV14	17	TRBJ2-7	once	CASSHPKGLAATYEQYF	TGTGCCAGCAGCCACCCCAAGGGGCTAGCGGCTACCTACGAGCAGTACTTC
.	TRBV7-8	14	TRBJ1-2	.	CASTRRGFRDGYTF	TGTGCCAGCACCCGAAGAGGGTTTCGGGATGGCTACACCTTC
.	TRBV4-1	13	TRBJ2-7	once	CASSLNTYYEQYF	TGCGCCAGCAGCCTCAATACCTACTACGAGCAGTACTTC
TRBD1	TRBV10-1	14	TRBJ2-7	.	CASSVKDRGCEQYF	TGCGCCAGCAGTGTAAAGGACAGGGGATGCGAGCAGTACTTC
TRBD2	TRBV27	16	TRBJ2-7	.	CASSLNRLAGAYEQYF	TGTGCCAGCAGTTTAAACCGGCTAGCGGGAGCCTACGAGCAGTACTTC
.	TRBV19	16	TRBJ1-6	.	CASRGLPVSYNSPLHF	TGTGCCAGTAGGGGACTGCCCGTCTCCTATAATTCACCCCTCCACTTT
TRBD1	TRBV7-6	16	TRBJ1-2	.	CASSPGARQGNYGYTF	TGTGCCAGCAGCCCGGGCGCGAGACAGGGGAACTATGGCTACACCTTC
.	TRBV20-1	12	TRBJ1-4	.	CSASYRDMVLFF	TGCAGTGCTAGTTACAGGGACATGGTACTGTTTTTT
TRBD2	TRBV6-4	19	TRBJ2-1	.	CASREPLAGGLLTYNEQFF	TGTGCCAGCAGAGAACCGTTAGCGGGAGGGCTTTTAACCTACAATGAGCAGTTCTTC
TRBD1	TRBV18	16	TRBJ2-5	.	CASSPPDRGWQETQYF	TGTGCCAGCTCACCCCCGGACAGGGGATGGCAAGAGACCCAGTACTTC
.	TRBV7-2	15	TRBJ1-2	.	CASSSGGRPGYGYTF	TGTGCCAGCAGCTCCGGAGGGCGCCCCGGCTATGGCTACACCTTC
.	TRBV2	15	TRBJ2-3	.	CASNYLGGLADTQYF	TGTGCCAGCAACTACCTGGGAGGTTTGGCAGATACGCAGTATTTT
.	TRBV6-5	13	TRBJ2-1	.	CASGRELANEQFF	TGTGCCAGCGGGCGGGAACTAGCCAATGAGCAGTTCTTC
TRBD1	TRBV5-4	15	TRBJ1-4	few	CASSSMTGVDEKLFF	TGTGCCAGCAGCTCCATGACAGGGGTAGATGAAAAACTGTTTTTT
.	TRBV10-1	14	TRBJ2-7	once	CASSTYPDNYEQYF	TGCGCCAGCTCTACCTACCCCGACAATTACGAGCAGTACTTC
.	TRBV3-1/TRBV3-2	14	TRBJ1-2	.	CASSQEISGGGYTF	TGTGCCAGCAGCCAAGAGATCTCCGGGGGAGGCTACACCTTC
TRBD1	TRBV5-4	15	TRBJ1-1	.	CASSRQGRVYTEAFF	TGTGCCAGCAGCAGACAGGGACGGGTCTACACTGAAGCTTTCTTT
TRBD1	TRBV29-1	15	TRBJ2-3	few	CSVEGDRGVTDTQYF	TGCAGCGTTGAAGGGGACAGGGGGGTCACAGATACGCAGTATTTT
.	TRBV7-2	13	TRBJ1-1	.	CASRDPGVTEAFF	TGTGCCAGCAGGGATCCAGGGGTCACTGAAGCTTTCTTT
.	TRBV7-2	15	TRBJ1-4	.	CASSTRGATNEKLFF	TGTGCCAGCAGCACCCGGGGTGCAACTAATGAAAAACTGTTTTTT
.	TRBV7-8	14	TRBJ1-3	.	CASSQGYSGNTIYF	TGTGCCAGCAGTCAGGGATACTCTGGAAACACCATATATTTT
TRBD2	TRBV29-1	14	TRBJ2-1	.	CSVGGAGVYNEQFF	TGCAGCGTTGGAGGGGCGGGAGTGTACAATGAGCAGTTCTTC
TRBD2	TRBV5-1	16	TRBJ2-7	once	CASSGGTSGRRWEQYF	TGCGCCAGCAGCGGGGGGACTAGCGGGAGACGGTGGGAGCAGTACTTC
TRBD1	TRBV5-4	16	TRBJ2-1	.	CASSLRDRGSYNEQFF	TGTGCCAGCAGCTTACGGGACAGGGGCTCCTACAATGAGCAGTTCTTC
.	TRBV5-4	12	TRBJ2-7	.	CASSFPGYEQYF	TGTGCCAGCAGCTTCCCGGGCTACGAGCAGTACTTC
TRBD1	TRBV3-1/TRBV3-2	15	TRBJ2-5	.	CASSQEGQGLVTQYF	TGTGCCAGCAGCCAAGAGGGACAGGGTCTGGTGACCCAGTACTTC
.	TRBV5-1	16	TRBJ1-1	.	CASSLVGFRGKDEAFF	TGCGCCAGCAGCTTGGTGGGTTTTAGGGGGAAGGATGAAGCTTTCTTT
.	TRBV5-8	16	TRBJ1-2	.	CASSRREGSHNYGYTF	TGTGCCAGCAGCCGCCGAGAGGGCTCACATAACTATGGCTACACCTTC
.	TRBV5-1	15	TRBJ2-1	.	CASSLEPGAYNEQFF	TGCGCCAGCAGCTTGGAACCAGGCGCCTACAATGAGCAGTTCTTC
TRBD1	TRBV6-1	16	TRBJ2-7	.	CASSEVFETGGYEQYF	TGTGCCAGCAGTGAAGTGTTTGAGACAGGGGGATACGAGCAGTACTTC
TRBD1	TRBV4-1	15	TRBJ1-2	few	CASSQGRGRGYGYTF	TGCGCCAGCAGCCAAGGCAGGGGGCGCGGGTATGGCTACACCTTC